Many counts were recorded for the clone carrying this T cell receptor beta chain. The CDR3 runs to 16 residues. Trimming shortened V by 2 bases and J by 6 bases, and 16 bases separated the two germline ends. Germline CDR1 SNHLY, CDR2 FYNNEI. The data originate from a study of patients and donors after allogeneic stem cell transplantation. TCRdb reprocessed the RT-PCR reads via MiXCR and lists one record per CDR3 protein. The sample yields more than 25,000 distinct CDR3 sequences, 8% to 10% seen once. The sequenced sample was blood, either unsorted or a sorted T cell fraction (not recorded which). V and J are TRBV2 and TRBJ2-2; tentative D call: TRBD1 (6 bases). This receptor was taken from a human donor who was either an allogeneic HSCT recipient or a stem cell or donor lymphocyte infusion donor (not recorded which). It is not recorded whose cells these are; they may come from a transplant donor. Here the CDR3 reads CASSEQDRAGPGELFF. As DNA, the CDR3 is TGTGCCAGCAGTGAACAGGACAGAGCCGGGCCCGGGGAGCTGTTTTTT.